The 8 T cell receptor beta chains listed next were all sequenced from one sample in a study of T-cell memory formation after mild COVID-19. In TCRdb, the 5' RACE reads were re-called with MiXCR into one record per CDR3 protein. Of around 390,000 distinct CDR3 sequences in the sample, 15% to 20% were seen once. The sequencing input was PBMCs or a T cell subset sorted from them (not recorded which). The receptors originated from a man in his late teens or twenties who had mild COVID-19 (a few samples of this study predate the infection). Cell type and time point are not known.

The J gene is TRBJ1-2, the V gene TRBV6-2 or TRBV6-3; D gene uncertain. This CDR3 spans 14 amino acids. V dropped 7 bases and J dropped 0 bases, with 12 bases sitting between them. Germline V lookup: CDR1 MNHEY, CDR2 SVGEGT. CDR3: CASTSRKTNYGYTF. The CDR3 nucleotides are TGTGCCAGCACTTCCAGAAAGACTAACTATGGCTACACCTTC.

The chain employs TRBV28 and TRBJ2-7; D might be TRBD2 (5 bases). The V end lost 6 bases, the J end lost 2 bases, and 11 bases lay between the germline ends. Germline CDR1 reads MDHEN; CDR2 reads SYDVKM. CDR3 length equals 13 residues. CDR3 amino acids: CASSPGSAYEQYF. Here the CDR3 DNA reads TGTGCCAGCAGCCCTGGTAGCGCCTACGAGCAGTACTTC.

The chain couples TRBV6-2 or TRBV6-3 to TRBJ1-2, with a possible D match to TRBD1 (5 bases). Germline CDR1 reads MNHEY; CDR2 reads SVGEGT. With 0 bases removed from V and 5 bases from J, the gap between germline ends came to 10 bases. This CDR3 has 14 residues. DNA of the CDR3: TGTGCCAGCAGTTACTCCCAGGGATCGTATGGCTACACCTTC. Translation gives CASSYSQGSYGYTF.

The rearrangement links TRBV5-4 to TRBJ2-5; D may be TRBD1 (6 bases). Trimming cost V 4 bases and J 4 bases, with 11 bases left between them. The germline V gene encodes CDR1 SGHNT and CDR2 YYREEE (reference sequence). The CDR3 totals 13 residues. The CDR3 DNA is TGTGCCAGCAGCCCGGGACAACGAGAGACCCAGTACTTC. Protein product: CASSPGQRETQYF.

This clonotype was counted a few times. The chain uses TRBV4-1 and TRBJ2-5; TRBD1 matches at 12 bases. Germline CDR1 MGHRA, CDR2 YSYEKL. CDR3 length: 14 residues. V shed 4 bases, J shed 6 bases, and the junction held 3 bases outside the gene matches. The CDR3 protein is CASSRGQGAKTQYF. The CDR3 nucleotides read TGCGCCAGCAGCCGGGGACAGGGGGCGAAGACCCAGTACTTC.

This clonotype was detected a few times. The chain links TRBV25-1 to TRBJ1-2, with D hard to call. V was clipped by 4 bases and J by 4 bases, with 10 bases between them. This CDR3 spans 13 amino acids. Per the germline V gene, CDR1 is MGHDK and CDR2 is SYGVNS. CDR3 nucleotide sequence: TGTGCCAGCAGTGCCCCGGGATTCTATGGCTACACCTTC. Amino acid sequence: CASSAPGFYGYTF.

The chain combines TRBV11-1 with TRBJ2-4; possibly TRBD1 or TRBD2 for D (5 bases each). V gave up 5 bases and J gave up 8 bases, with 19 bases separating them. Germline-derived CDR1 and CDR2 are SGHAT and FQDESV (reference sequence). This CDR3 is built from 15 residues. The CDR3 protein is CASSVSSPGGYIQYF. CDR3 DNA: TGTGCCAGCAGCGTGAGTTCGCCTGGGGGATACATTCAGTACTTC. Drawing the rest from reference TRBV11-1 and TRBJ2-4, the complete variable domain is EAEVAQSPRYKITEKSQAVAFWCDPISGHATLYWYRQILGQGPELLVQFQDESVVDDSQLPKDRFSAERLKGVDSTLKIQPAELGDSAMYLCASSVSSPGGYIQYFGAGTRLSVL.

This clonotype was observed at least ten times. The V and J genes are TRBV12-3 or TRBV12-4 and TRBJ2-2; D uncertain. V was shortened by 3 bases and J by 8 bases, with 13 bases between the two germline ends. The CDR3 is 14 residues long. CDR3 sequence (DNA): TGTGCCAGCAGTTTTAGCCACATGGCTGGGGAGCTGTTTTTT. Translating it yields CASSFSHMAGELFF.